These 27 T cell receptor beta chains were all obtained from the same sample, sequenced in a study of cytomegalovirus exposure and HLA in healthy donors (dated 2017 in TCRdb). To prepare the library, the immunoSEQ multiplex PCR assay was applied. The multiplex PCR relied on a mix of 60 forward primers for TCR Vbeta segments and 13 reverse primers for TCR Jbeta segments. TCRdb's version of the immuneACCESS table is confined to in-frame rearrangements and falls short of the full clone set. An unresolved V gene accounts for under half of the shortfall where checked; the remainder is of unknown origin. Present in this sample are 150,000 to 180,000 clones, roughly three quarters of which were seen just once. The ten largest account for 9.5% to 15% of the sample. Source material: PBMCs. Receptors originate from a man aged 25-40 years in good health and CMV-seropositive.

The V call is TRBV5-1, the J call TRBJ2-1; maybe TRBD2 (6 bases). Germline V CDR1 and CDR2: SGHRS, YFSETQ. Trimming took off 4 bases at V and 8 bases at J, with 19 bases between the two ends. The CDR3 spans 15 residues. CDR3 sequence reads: CASSLPGGGAHEQFF. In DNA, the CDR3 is TGCGCCAGCAGCCTTCCTGGGGGAGGAGCCCATGAGCAGTTCTTC.

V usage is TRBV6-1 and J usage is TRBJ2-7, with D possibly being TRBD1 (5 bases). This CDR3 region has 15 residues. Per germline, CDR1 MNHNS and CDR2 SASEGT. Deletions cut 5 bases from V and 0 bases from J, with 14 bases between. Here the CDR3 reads CASSSPPGNSYEQYF. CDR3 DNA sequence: TGTGCCAGCAGTTCCCCGCCAGGGAACTCCTACGAGCAGTACTTC.

DNA for the CDR3: TGTGCCAGCAGCCAAGACCCCGGACAGACAGAAGCCTACGAGCAGTACTTC. This gives the protein CASSQDPGQTEAYEQYF. This chain connects TRBV4-2 to TRBJ2-7; D might be TRBD1 (6 bases). V lost 0 bases and J lost 2, with 17 bases in between. The CDR3 contains 17 residues. Germline V gives CDR1 LGHNA, CDR2 YNFKEQ.

The CDR3 nucleotides are TGTGCCAGCAGCCAGGGGGTTAGGGAGACCCAGTACTTC. Encoded protein: CASSQGVRETQYF. The chain has TRBV7-3 and TRBJ2-5; 7 bases map to TRBD1. Germline CDR1 and CDR2: SGHTA and FQGTGA. This CDR3 has 13 amino acids. V shed 5 bases, J shed 5 bases, and the junction held 5 bases outside the gene matches.

The CDR3 DNA reads TGTGCCAGCAGTGAAGTGGGACAGGGCGAGGCTTTCTTT. Translating gives CASSEVGQGEAFF. This sequence joins TRBV2 and TRBJ1-1; 9 bases map to TRBD1. The germline gives CDR1 SNHLY, CDR2 FYNNEI. This CDR3 region has 13 residues. With V trimmed by 1 base and J by 11 bases, 5 bases remained unmatched. The whole variable domain, filled in from reference TRBV2 and TRBJ1-1, reads EPEVTQTPSHQVTQMGQEVILRCVPISNHLYFYWYRQILGQKVEFLVSFYNNEISEKSEIFDDQFSVERPDGSNFTLKIRSTKLEDSAMYFCASSEVGQGEAFFGQGTRLTVV.

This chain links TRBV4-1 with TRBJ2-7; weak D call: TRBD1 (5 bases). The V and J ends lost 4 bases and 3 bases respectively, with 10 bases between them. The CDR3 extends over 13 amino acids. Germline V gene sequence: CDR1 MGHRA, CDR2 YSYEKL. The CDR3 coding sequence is TGCGCCAGCAGCCTTGGACAAAGCTACGAGCAGTACTTC. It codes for CASSLGQSYEQYF.

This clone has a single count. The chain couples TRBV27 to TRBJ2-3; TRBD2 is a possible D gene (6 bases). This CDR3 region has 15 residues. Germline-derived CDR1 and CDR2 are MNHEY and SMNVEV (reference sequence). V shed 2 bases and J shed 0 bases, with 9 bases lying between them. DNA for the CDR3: TGTGCCAGCAGTTTACTAGCGTCTAGCACAGATACGCAGTATTTT. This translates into CASSLLASSTDTQYF.

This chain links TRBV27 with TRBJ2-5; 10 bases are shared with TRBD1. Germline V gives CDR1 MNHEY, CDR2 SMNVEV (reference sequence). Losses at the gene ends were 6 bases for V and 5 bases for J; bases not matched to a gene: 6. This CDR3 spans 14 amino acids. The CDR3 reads CASRQTGGRETQYF. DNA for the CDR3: TGTGCCAGCAGACAGACAGGGGGCCGGGAGACCCAGTACTTC.

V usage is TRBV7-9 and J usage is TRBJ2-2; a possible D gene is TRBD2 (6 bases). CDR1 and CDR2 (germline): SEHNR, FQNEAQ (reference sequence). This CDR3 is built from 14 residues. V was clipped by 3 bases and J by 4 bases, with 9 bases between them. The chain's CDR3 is CASSLEGITGELFF. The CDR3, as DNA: TGTGCCAGCAGCTTGGAGGGTATCACCGGGGAGCTGTTTTTT.

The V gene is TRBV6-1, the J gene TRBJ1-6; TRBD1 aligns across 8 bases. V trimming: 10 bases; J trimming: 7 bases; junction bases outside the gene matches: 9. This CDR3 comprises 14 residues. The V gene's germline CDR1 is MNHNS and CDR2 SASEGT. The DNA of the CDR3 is TGTGCCATTTCGCTAACAGGGGGGAATTCACCCCTCCACTTT. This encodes CAISLTGGNSPLHF.

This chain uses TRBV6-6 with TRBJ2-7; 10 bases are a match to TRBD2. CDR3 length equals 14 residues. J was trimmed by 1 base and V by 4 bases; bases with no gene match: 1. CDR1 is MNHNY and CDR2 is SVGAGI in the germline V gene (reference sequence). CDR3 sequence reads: CASSFSGRSYEQYF. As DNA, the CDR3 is TGTGCCAGCAGTTTTAGCGGGAGGTCCTACGAGCAGTACTTC.

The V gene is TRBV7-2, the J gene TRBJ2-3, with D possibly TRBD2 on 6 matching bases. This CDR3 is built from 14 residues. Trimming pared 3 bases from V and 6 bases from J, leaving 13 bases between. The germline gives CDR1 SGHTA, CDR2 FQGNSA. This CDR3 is CASSFGGTGDTQYF. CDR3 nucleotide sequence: TGTGCCAGCAGCTTCGGGGGTACGGGGGATACGCAGTATTTT.

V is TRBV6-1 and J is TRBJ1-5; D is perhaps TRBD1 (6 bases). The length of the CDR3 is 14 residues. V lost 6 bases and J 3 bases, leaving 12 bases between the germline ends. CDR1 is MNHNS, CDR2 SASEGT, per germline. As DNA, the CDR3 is TGTGCCAGCAGCCGAAACAGGGACAATCAGCCCCAGCATTTT. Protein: CASSRNRDNQPQHF.

Here the CDR3 DNA reads TGTGCCAGCAGCGTAGGCGGGGGGCGCAGCTATGGCTACACCTTC. Amino acid sequence: CASSVGGGRSYGYTF. The gene calls are TRBV9 and TRBJ1-2, with a tentative D call TRBD1 (6 bases). Between the trimmed V and J ends, which lost 0 bases and 4 bases, there was a span of 13 bases. The germline CDR1 and CDR2 sequences are SGDLS and YYNGEE. The CDR3 consists of 15 residues.

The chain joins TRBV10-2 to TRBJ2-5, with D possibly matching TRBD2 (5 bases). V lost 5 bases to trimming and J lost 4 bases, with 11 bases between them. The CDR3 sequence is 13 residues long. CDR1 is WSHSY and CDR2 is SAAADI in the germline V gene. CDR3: CASSTLVTETQYF. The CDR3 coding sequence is TGCGCCAGCAGTACACTAGTAACAGAGACCCAGTACTTC.

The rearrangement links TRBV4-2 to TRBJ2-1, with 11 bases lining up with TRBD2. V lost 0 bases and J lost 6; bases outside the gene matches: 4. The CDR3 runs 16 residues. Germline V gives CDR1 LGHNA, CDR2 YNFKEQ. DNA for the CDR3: TGTGCCAGCAGCCAAGACTGGGGGACTAGCGGCAATGAGCAGTTCTTC. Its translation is CASSQDWGTSGNEQFF.

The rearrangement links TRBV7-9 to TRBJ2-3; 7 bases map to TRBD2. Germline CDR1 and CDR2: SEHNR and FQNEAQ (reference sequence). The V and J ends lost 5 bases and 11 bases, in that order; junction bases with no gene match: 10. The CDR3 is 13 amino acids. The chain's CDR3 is CASSRGRELGQYF. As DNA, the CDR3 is TGTGCCAGCAGCCGAGGGAGGGAGCTTGGGCAGTATTTT. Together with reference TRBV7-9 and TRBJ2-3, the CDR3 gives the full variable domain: DTGVSQNPRHKITKRGQNVTFRCDPISEHNRLYWYRQTLGQGPEFLTYFQNEAQLEKSRLLSDRFSAERPKGSFSTLEIQRTEQGDSAMYLCASSRGRELGQYFGPGTRLTVL.

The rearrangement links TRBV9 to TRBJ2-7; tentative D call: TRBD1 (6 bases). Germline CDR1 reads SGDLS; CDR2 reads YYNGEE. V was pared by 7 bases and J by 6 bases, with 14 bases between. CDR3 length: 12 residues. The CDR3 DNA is TGTGCCAGCTCTACGCTGGGGGCCGAGCAGTACTTC. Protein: CASSTLGAEQYF.

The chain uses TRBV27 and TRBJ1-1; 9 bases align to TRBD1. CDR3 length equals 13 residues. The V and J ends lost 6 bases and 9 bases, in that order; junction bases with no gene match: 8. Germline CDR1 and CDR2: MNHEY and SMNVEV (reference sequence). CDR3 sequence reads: CASSSRTGDKAFF. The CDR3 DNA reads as TGTGCCAGCAGCTCGAGGACAGGGGATAAAGCTTTCTTT.

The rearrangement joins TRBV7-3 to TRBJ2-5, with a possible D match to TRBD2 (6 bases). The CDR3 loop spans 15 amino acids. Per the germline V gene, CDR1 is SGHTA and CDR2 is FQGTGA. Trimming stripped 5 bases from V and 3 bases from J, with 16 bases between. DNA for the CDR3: TGTGCCAGCAGCCGGAGTGTTAGCGGAAAAGAGACCCAGTACTTC. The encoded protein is CASSRSVSGKETQYF.

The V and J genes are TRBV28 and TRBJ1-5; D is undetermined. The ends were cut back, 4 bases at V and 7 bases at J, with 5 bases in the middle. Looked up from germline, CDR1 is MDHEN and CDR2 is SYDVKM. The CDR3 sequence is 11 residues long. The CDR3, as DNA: TGTGCCAGCAGTTCTGTACAGCCCCAGCATTTT. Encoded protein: CASSSVQPQHF.

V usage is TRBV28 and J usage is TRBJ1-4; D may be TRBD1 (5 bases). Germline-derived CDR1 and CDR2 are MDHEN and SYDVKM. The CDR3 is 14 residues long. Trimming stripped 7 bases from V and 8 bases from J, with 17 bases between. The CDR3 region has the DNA TGTGCCAGCATCCAAGGTAGGGGCGAAGAAAAACTGTTTTTT. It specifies CASIQGRGEEKLFF. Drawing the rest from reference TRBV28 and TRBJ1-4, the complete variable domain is DVKVTQSSRYLVKRTGEKVFLECVQDMDHENMFWYRQDPGLGLRLIYFSYDVKMKEKGDIPEGYSVSREKKERFSLILESASTNQTSMYLCASIQGRGEEKLFFGSGTQLSVL.

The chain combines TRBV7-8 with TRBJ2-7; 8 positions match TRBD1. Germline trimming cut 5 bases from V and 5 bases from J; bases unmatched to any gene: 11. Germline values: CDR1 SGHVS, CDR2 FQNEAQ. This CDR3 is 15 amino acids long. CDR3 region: CASSPLPGQGDEQYF. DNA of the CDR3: TGTGCCAGCAGCCCCCTCCCCGGACAGGGCGACGAGCAGTACTTC. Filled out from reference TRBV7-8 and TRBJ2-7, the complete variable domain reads GAGVSQSPRYKVAKRGQDVALRCDPISGHVSLFWYQQALGQGPEFLTYFQNEAQLDKSGLPSDRFFAERPEGSVSTLKIQRTQQEDSAVYLCASSPLPGQGDEQYFGPGTRLTVT.

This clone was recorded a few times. The CDR3 reads CASSFGTSGRAKNIQYF. CDR3 sequence (DNA): TGTGCCAGCAGCTTTGGGACTAGCGGGAGAGCCAAAAACATTCAGTACTTC. This chain uses TRBV7-2 with TRBJ2-4; 14 nucleotides agree with TRBD2. The CDR3 runs 17 residues. Germline V lookup: CDR1 SGHTA, CDR2 FQGNSA. V dropped 3 bases and J dropped 0; count of bases not matched to a gene: 1.

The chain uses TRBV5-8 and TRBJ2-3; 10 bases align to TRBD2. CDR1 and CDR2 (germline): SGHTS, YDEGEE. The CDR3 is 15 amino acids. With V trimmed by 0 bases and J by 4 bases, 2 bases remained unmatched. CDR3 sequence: CASSLVGLAADTQYF. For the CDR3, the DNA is TGTGCCAGCAGCTTGGTCGGACTAGCGGCAGATACGCAGTATTTT.

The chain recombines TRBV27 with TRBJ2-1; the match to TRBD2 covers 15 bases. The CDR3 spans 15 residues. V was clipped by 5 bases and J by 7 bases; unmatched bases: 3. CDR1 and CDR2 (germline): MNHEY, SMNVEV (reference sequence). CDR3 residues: CASSPGTSGRNEQFF. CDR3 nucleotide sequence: TGTGCCAGCAGTCCCGGGACTAGCGGGAGGAATGAGCAGTTCTTC.

CDR3 sequence reads: CASSQSDRVKSYTF. In DNA form, the CDR3 reads TGTGCCAGCAGCCAATCAGACAGGGTTAAATCCTACACCTTC. This chain uses TRBV4-2 with TRBJ1-2; TRBD1 agrees at 7 bases. V lost 2 bases to trimming and J lost 10 bases; unmatched junction nucleotides: 10. The V gene's germline CDR1 is LGHNA and CDR2 YNFKEQ. CDR3 length equals 14 residues.